This T cell receptor beta chain was retrieved from a study of cytomegalovirus exposure and HLA in healthy donors (dated by TCRdb to the late 2010s). Regarding the complete study: According to a later analysis, one platform produced both the roughly 110 validation repertoires and the 730 or so repertoires of the first cohort. The study aimed to test whether signatures of past pathogen exposure could be identified by cataloging public T cell receptors. A separate validation cohort of over a hundred different subjects was used in addition to the approximately 640-subject first cohort. To predict cytomegalovirus infection status, the study combined high-throughput TCR immunosequencing, statistical association of individual TCRs with disease status, and machine learning. General study outcomes and caveats: The validation cohort had no HLA typing available for a later analysis, so co-occurrence within that cohort was assessed over all 120 repertoires. Subsequent analysis determined that TCRs grouped into clusters in the first cohort also showed a tendency toward co-occurrence across the 130 or so validation repertoires, and 85% to 95% of cluster scores exceeded 0. A total of roughly 160 TCR beta chains were listed by the study as associated with cytomegalovirus. While some public TCRs were present in many individuals, most TCR sequences turned up only very rarely across donors. The authors suggested that the approach could potentially be generalized to other disease states and immunological phenotypes. The classifier was reported to diagnose cytomegalovirus status with high specificity and sensitivity in both the original cohort and the validation cohort. A few of the identified cytomegalovirus-associated TCR beta chains were confirmed in vitro to be specific for cytomegalovirus antigens.

Comments on this clone: Its antigen target is currently unknown. No per-base quality is available; no much larger clone lies one base away.

The library relied on the immunoSEQ multiplex PCR assay. From the authors' description of their analysis: To diagnose cytomegalovirus status from the catalog of TCR beta chain sequences, a statistical classification framework was built. Entries here come from immuneACCESS through TCRdb and include only in-frame sequences with V and J called. Some clones fail to appear in such tables; in the studies checked, an unresolved V gene covers under half of the shortfall, and the cause of the remainder is unknown. The D gene and trimming were derived from the DNA, and the V and J assignments and clone size from that table. A total of about 110,000 clones appear in this sample, approximately 86% of them only once. The biggest ten clones account for 3% to 3.5% of the sample. The CDR3 runs 16 amino acids, cysteine and phenylalanine included. The retained sequence is limited to the CDR3, 48 bases, with the frame set at the first base. CDR1 and CDR2 (SGHRS, YFSETQ) derive from the germline V gene. Relative to germline, V is 3 bases shorter and J is 0 bases shorter, with 14 bases between their ends.

The donors belonged to the validation cohort of around 130 subjects, which was separate from the roughly 700-subject first cohort. The clonotype originates from a woman between 18 and 30 years old in good health and CMV-seronegative. The specimen was PBMCs. This sequence uses TRBV5-1 and TRBJ2-3; tentative D gene TRBD2, with 6 bases matching. The sequenced DNA: TGCGCCAGCAGCTCTGGAGGGACTGTTAGCACAGATACGCAGTATTTT. Its product reads: CASSSGGTVSTDTQYF. The reference TRBV5-1 and TRBJ2-3 proteins fill in what lies around the CDR3, so the full variable domain reads KAGVTQTPRYLIKTRGQQVTLSCSPISGHRSVSWYQQTPGQGLQFLFEYFSETQRNKGNFPGRFSGRQFSNSRSEMNVSTLELGDSALYLCASSSGGTVSTDTQYFGPGTRLTVL.